Ten or more counts support the clone carrying this T cell receptor (beta chain). The antigen remains unidentified. Regarding time point: newly diagnosed GD, antithyroid drugs for less than 3 months. PBMCs provided the RNA from which the TCR library was made. With iRepertoire HTBI primers and Arm-PCR of CDR3 regions, TCR beta libraries were built. TCRdb called the multiplex PCR reads again in MiXCR, with one record for every CDR3 protein. The top ten hold approximately 24% of the sample, which has about 220,000 distinct CDR3 sequences, around 19% seen once. The data originate from a study of regulatory T cells in long-lasting Graves disease. Regarding the study as a whole: Newly diagnosed patients had higher TCR diversity than persistent Graves' patients did. Small sample size may have lowered accuracy.

This receptor was taken from a female donor with Graves disease. The sequencing used peripheral blood mononuclear cells (PBMCs), collected at new diagnosis, from a patient treated with antithyroid drugs.

CDR3: CASSVGHYNEQFF. The DNA for the CDR3 is TGTGCCAGCAGCGTGGGACACTACAATGAGCAGTTCTTC. The chain recombines TRBV7-3 with TRBJ2-1; D possibly corresponds to TRBD1 (6 bases). The length of the CDR3 is 13 residues. Trimming shortened V by 5 bases and J by 3 bases, and 8 bases separated the two germline ends. Germline CDR1 is SGHTA and CDR2 is FQGTGA.